This T cell receptor beta chain was obtained from a study of blood T cell repertoires in COVID-19. About the study: Some COVID-19 samples were acute and others convalescent; all came from the United States, Italy and Spain. T cells, B-cell-depleted T cells, or PBMCs provided the cDNA or gDNA that served as material.

V lost 0 bases, J lost 9 bases, and 13 bases lay in between. This CDR3 contains 14 residues. Germline V gene data show CDR1 as SGHRS and CDR2 as YFSETQ. The authors' processing: Using reference gene primer amplification, nucleated cell counts were estimated. Profiled with immunoSEQ multiplex PCR; TCRdb holds only in-frame clones, not every one. The V and J calls and clone size were taken over from that table, and D and trimming were inferred from the DNA. The table has 40,000 to 55,000 clones, 65% to 85% seen once. Material for sequencing was peripheral blood. The rearrangement uses TRBV5-1 and TRBJ2-1, with D maybe TRBD1 (6 bases). The source is a human donor in a cohort sampled during active COVID-19. For the CDR3, the DNA is TGCGCCAGCAGCTTGGAACAGGGTATCGGTGAGCAGTTCTTC. Residues: CASSLEQGIGEQFF.